The following is a T cell receptor (beta chain) sequence with its context. TCRdb's copy holds only in-frame clones and misses some; the assay was immunoSEQ multiplex PCR. The sample lists roughly 140,000 clones, 84% occurring once. The sample originates from a study of blood T cell repertoires in COVID-19. This TCR derives from a woman aged 45-59 years in a cohort sampled during active or convalescent COVID-19. The specimen was peripheral blood.

In nucleotides, the CDR3 is TGTGCCAGCAGCGTAGCGGGAGGCCCTCAAGAGACCCAGTACTTC. Translated: CASSVAGGPQETQYF. The genes are TRBV9 and TRBJ2-5; 7 bases line up with TRBD2. The trim removed 0 bases at V and 2 bases at J, leaving 4 bases unmatched. Germline V gene data show CDR1 as SGDLS and CDR2 as YYNGEE. The CDR3 runs 15 residues. Filled out from reference TRBV9 and TRBJ2-5, the complete variable domain reads DSGVTQTPKHLITATGQRVTLRCSPRSGDLSVYWYQQSLDQGLQFLIQYYNGEERAKGNILERFSAQQFPDLHSELNLSSLELGDSALYFCASSVAGGPQETQYFGPGTRLLVL.